This T cell receptor delta chain was documented in a study of Vδ1+ human thymocytes. Sequences come from RNA converted to cDNA by reverse transcription. Multiplex PCR used pooled V-gene forward primers and a constant-region reverse primer to amplify CDR3s. TCRdb re-called the multiplex PCR reads with CATT. The sample holds fewer than 25,000 delta-chain clones, about 8% seen once. Thymocytes were sorted as CD3+ TCRVdelta1+ TCRVdelta2- after alphabeta T cell depletion. V shed 0 bases, J shed 0 bases, and the junction held 12 bases outside the gene matches. The CDR3 is 18 amino acids. Germline-derived CDR1 and CDR2 are GEAIGNYY and EKD. The table lists this clone with a few counts. Its matching antigen is unknown. Study outcomes and limitations: Roughly 22% of thymic delta-chain sequences were Vdelta2, with few Vdelta3, unlike blood Vdelta1+ controls. Many TRG clonotypes were shared between donors; TRD repertoires were essentially private. Thymic TRG and TRD repertoires appeared highly polyclonal, with Gaussian CDR3 length distributions.

The sample taken for sequencing was Vdelta1+ gamma-delta thymocytes from the thymus. The sample's subset: FACS-sorted CD3+ TCRalphabeta- TCRVdelta1+ TCRVdelta2- thymocytes. J is TRDJ1 and V is TRDV2, with 7 bases aligning to TRDD3. The receptor was derived from a child younger than two who had congenital heart surgery. CDR3 region: CACDTRWDTGLYTDKLIF. For the CDR3, the DNA is TGTGCCTGTGACACCCGATGGGATACTGGTCTGTACACCGATAAACTCATCTTT.